This T cell receptor beta chain is from a study of shared T cell receptors in the human thymus. Only in-frame clones appear in the TCRdb table, and some are missing; sequencing was by immunoSEQ multiplex PCR. The sample shows 640,000 or so clones, roughly 86% of them seen only once. Per the germline V gene, CDR1 is SEHNR and CDR2 is FQNEAQ (reference sequence). The CDR3 covers 14 residues. Trimming cost V 3 bases and J 4 bases, with 12 bases left between them. The sample was also linked to a second study, of human thymus T cells. Turning to that study: Donors were healthy Finnish infants having corrective surgery for congenital heart defects. Thymic resections from corrective heart surgery supplied the tissue. Apparent bias marked the V and J gene usage of thymic and blood repertoires. Related research found strongly overlapping thymic repertoires in unrelated individuals.

Sequencing used thymocytes. The TCR was taken from a boy in the first two years of life with a congenital heart defect. The genes are TRBV7-9 and TRBJ1-1; tentative D call: TRBD1 (5 bases). The CDR3 sequence is CASSFSGIRTEAFF. In DNA form, the CDR3 reads TGTGCCAGCAGCTTCTCAGGGATTCGCACTGAAGCTTTCTTT.